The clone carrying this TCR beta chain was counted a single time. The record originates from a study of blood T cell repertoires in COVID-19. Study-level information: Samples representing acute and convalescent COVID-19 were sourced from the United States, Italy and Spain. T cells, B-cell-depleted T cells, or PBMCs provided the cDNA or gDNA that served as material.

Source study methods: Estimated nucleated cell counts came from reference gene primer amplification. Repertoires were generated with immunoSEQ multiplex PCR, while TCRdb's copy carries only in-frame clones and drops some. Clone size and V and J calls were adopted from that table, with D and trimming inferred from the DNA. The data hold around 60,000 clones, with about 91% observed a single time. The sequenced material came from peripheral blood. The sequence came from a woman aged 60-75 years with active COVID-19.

The CDR3 is CARREQNTEAFF. In nucleotides, the CDR3 is TGTGCCAGAAGGGAGCAGAACACTGAAGCTTTCTTT. The chain is built from TRBV5-3 and TRBJ1-1; D unresolved. TRBV5-3 is recorded as an ORF, its role being uncertain. Trimming took off 5 bases at V and 1 base at J, with 6 bases between the two ends. CDR3 length: 12 amino acids.